The rows below give T cell receptor beta chains drawn from one sample of a study of shared clonotypes between healthy human individuals. The repertoire was sequenced with immunoSEQ multiplex PCR; TCRdb's copy has only in-frame clones and lacks some. The data show 2,100,000 or so clones, with approximately 94% seen just once and less than 0.15% held by the top ten. The specimen was naive CD4+ T cells sorted from blood. These receptors all stem from a man between 18 and 35 years old in good health. The CDR3 runs from the conserved cysteine through the conserved F or W. D genes are given only for firm matches.

d_gene | v_gene | CDR3aa
- | TRBV10-3 | CAIRGGVRETQYF
- | TRBV6-1 | CASRLGQNSYEQYF
- | TRBV18 | CASSNSSYSTDTQYF
TRBD2 | TRBV5-1 | CASSLGSGAAKNIQYF
- | TRBV20-1 | CSALYNEQFF
TRBD2 | TRBV27 | CASSPTLAGEGMQYF
- | TRBV5-1 | CASSLDWTPETQYF
TRBD1 | TRBV7-9 | CASSLERQGGYPGELFF
- | TRBV21-1 | CASSKINSCASGAYEQYF
- | TRBV18 | CASSPIGGTEETQYF
- | TRBV6-4 | CARAVQDYNEKLFF
- | TRBV11-2 | CASSLFRGSYEQYF
TRBD1 | TRBV19 | CASSDAGTGVTYEQYF
TRBD1 | TRBV18 | CASSPPGQGGHEQYF
- | TRBV4-3 | CASSQDRGPTTEAFF
- | TRBV6-5 | CATSRRANYGYTF
- | TRBV5-4 | CASSSAGAGGDEQYF
TRBD1 | TRBV11-2 | CASSSTQGSSYNEQFF
- | TRBV11-2 | CASSLRGTISGGELFF
- | TRBV27 | CASSFAGLNQPQHF
- | TRBV4-1 | CASSQDPDNAMNTEAFF
- | TRBV15 | CATDSSYEQYF
- | TRBV18 | CASSPNLGDTQYF
- | TRBV11-2 | CASSLHNTEAFF
TRBD1 | TRBV30 | CAWSSSRTGGDQPQHF
- | TRBV7-2 | CASSLASGSGEKLFF
- | TRBV28 | CASSLTNTEAFF
- | TRBV9 | CASSPVDGGREKLFF
TRBD1 | TRBV6-5 | CASSFMGQLVNSPLHF
- | TRBV30 | CAWSVQPYEQYF
- | TRBV5-6 | CASSLTWAPSFEGANVLTF
- | TRBV6-5 | CASRRGTGANVLTF
- | TRBV6-6 | CASSYDGNDGYTF
- | TRBV30 | CAWSVLRNYGYTF
- | TRBV28 | CASSFWNTEAFF
- | TRBV6-1 | CASARESSYEQYF
TRBD1 | TRBV30 | CAWGTGEAKNIQYF
- | TRBV30 | CAWSRLPDQETQYF
- | TRBV21-1 | CASPRPHLRETQYF
TRBD2 | TRBV29-1 | CSAGTSAYEQYF
TRBD2 | TRBV12-5 | CASGVPGLAPYNEQFF
- | TRBV9 | CASSRGTSIYEQYF
- | TRBV18 | CASSPPKRRQGEENIQYF
- | TRBV10-2 | CASSAKETQYF
- | TRBV7-3 | CASSLRAGEPQHF
- | TRBV5-1 | CASSLDPNQHGYTF
- | TRBV11-2 | CASGRGINEKLFF
TRBD1 | TRBV19 | CASSIVTGGELFF
- | TRBV6-6 | CASRDAGVAQPQHF
- | TRBV6-1 | CASSETGHFNYGYTF
- | TRBV5-1 | CASSLVGNQETQYF
- | TRBV7-2 | CASSLQGQTNQPQHF